Presented here are 3 T cell receptor beta chains from one specimen sequenced in a study of neoadjuvant anti-PD-1 for oral cavity cancer. Repertoires were generated with immunoSEQ multiplex PCR, while TCRdb's copy carries only in-frame clones and drops some. The sample holds around 81,000 clones, 84% seen once. The material sequenced was PBMCs, taken before nivolumab (anti-PD-1) treatment. The receptors come from a person aged 35-79 years with oral cavity squamous cell carcinoma.

In this sample, this clone turned up once. The chain recombines TRBV19 with TRBJ2-7, with 8 nucleotides matching TRBD2. Germline values: CDR1 LNHDA, CDR2 SQIVND (reference sequence). The CDR3 consists of 14 residues. V shed 4 bases, J shed 9 bases, and the junction held 11 bases outside the gene matches. CDR3 in DNA: TGTGCCAGTAGTAATCCGGGACTAGAGGCCCTGCAGTACTTC. It encodes CASSNPGLEALQYF.

J is TRBJ1-2 and V is TRBV25-1, with 8 bases matching TRBD1. V lost 5 bases, J lost 7 bases, and 9 bases stayed unmatched. The CDR3 totals 14 residues. CDR1 and CDR2 from the germline V gene are MGHDK and SYGVNS. In DNA, the CDR3 is TGTGCCAGCAGTAACACCGGGACAGGCCGTGGCTACACCTTC. Its translation is CASSNTGTGRGYTF.

This clone came up a few times. This sequence joins TRBV5-1 and TRBJ2-7, with D unresolved. V shed 0 bases and J shed 0 bases, with 7 bases lying between them. Germline assignment: CDR1 SGHRS and CDR2 YFSETQ. The CDR3 runs 14 residues. Here the CDR3 reads CASSLVQGSYEQYF. The CDR3 region has the DNA TGCGCCAGCAGCTTGGTTCAAGGCTCCTACGAGCAGTACTTC.